This TCR beta chain was captured in a study of blood T cell repertoires in COVID-19. The overall study: Samples of COVID-19 (acute and convalescent) were obtained from the United States, Italy and Spain. PBMCs, B-cell-depleted T cells, or T cells were the source of the cDNA or gDNA that made up the material.

Original processing notes: Nucleated cell counts were estimated from reference gene primer amplification. Here immunoSEQ multiplex PCR was the method, and the copy in TCRdb shows in-frame clones only, minus some. V, J and clone size derive from that table, while D and trimming were established from the DNA sequence. The table records 35,000 to 50,000 clones, around 89% of them present only once. This clone is judged large. CDR1 WNHNN and CDR2 SYGVQD come from the germline V gene (reference sequence). V shed 6 bases and J 7 bases; nucleotides not matched to a gene: 12. This CDR3 comprises 15 residues. Specimen: peripheral blood. The V and J genes are TRBV10-1 and TRBJ2-1; 7 bases match TRBD2. The TCR was taken from a human donor in a cohort sampled during active COVID-19. Written as DNA, the CDR3 is TGCGCCAGCAGAATAGGACTAGGAGGAGGAAATGAGCAGTTCTTC. Translating it yields CASRIGLGGGNEQFF.